This note documents a single TCR beta chain sequence. The sample comes from a study of control samples from healthy donors and cancer patients. This table comes from immunoSEQ multiplex PCR, and its TCRdb copy is limited to in-frame clones, with some not included. Altogether about 160,000 clones are present, nearly 96% being singletons, with the ten largest covering under 1.2%. The sequence was obtained from a woman in her twenties or thirties in good health. The sample consisted of blood.

CDR3 sequence: CASSQGPINNEQFF. The CDR3 nucleotides read TGCGCCAGCAGCCAAGGTCCTATCAACAATGAGCAGTTCTTC. The V and J genes are TRBV4-1 and TRBJ2-1; no clear D gene. Germline loops: CDR1 MGHRA, CDR2 YSYEKL. The CDR3 spans 14 residues. Trimming removed 1 base at V and 5 bases at J, with 9 bases between.